This T cell receptor (beta chain) stems from a study of OX40 agonist ivuxolimab in advanced cancers. Study summary: It was permissible to have had prior anti-PD-1, anti-PD-L1 or anti-CTLA-4 therapy, and 40% had some.

The CDR3 runs 14 residues. CDR1 and CDR2 from the germline V gene are LNHDA and SQIVND (reference sequence). V dropped 2 bases and J dropped 1 base, with 6 bases sitting between them. Worth noting for this clone: Its antigen remains unidentified.

General study results and limits: Relative to CD4+, CD8+ T cells held more expanded clones on average. Normalized T-cell clonal expansion was also low in some nonresponders. Clonal expansion was seen in CD4+ and CD8+ blood T cells by week 6 at 0.1 to 3.0 mg/kg.

The table came from immunoSEQ multiplex PCR; TCRdb's copy has only in-frame clones and leaves some out. The sample includes under 80,000 clones, around 80% of them seen just once. The clonotype was recovered from an adult with an advanced solid tumor such as melanoma, head and neck, liver or kidney cancer. Sequences were derived from CD4+ or CD8+ T cells sorted from blood, sampled in a trial of the OX40 agonist ivuxolimab. The V and J genes are TRBV19 and TRBJ1-5; possibly TRBD1 for D (5 bases). The CDR3 here is CASSIRQSNQPQHF. The DNA of the CDR3 is TGTGCCAGTAGTATAAGACAGAGCAATCAGCCCCAGCATTTT.